This T cell receptor beta chain was captured in a study of blood T cell repertoires in COVID-19. CDR3 length equals 11 residues. The V gene's germline CDR1 is MNHNY and CDR2 SVGAGI (reference sequence). Between the trimmed V and J ends, which lost 7 bases and 5 bases, there was a span of 8 bases. The assay was immunoSEQ multiplex PCR, and TCRdb's table has in-frame clones only and misses some. The data contain 200,000 to 250,000 clones, around 87% of them singletons. The sequence came from a man aged 25 to 40 who had been exposed to COVID-19. The rearrangement joins TRBV6-6 to TRBJ1-2; D call uncertain. Sequencing used PBMCs or T cells enriched from blood (not recorded which). CDR3 protein: CASTRPYGYTF. CDR3 DNA sequence: TGTGCCAGCACCAGGCCTTATGGCTACACCTTC.